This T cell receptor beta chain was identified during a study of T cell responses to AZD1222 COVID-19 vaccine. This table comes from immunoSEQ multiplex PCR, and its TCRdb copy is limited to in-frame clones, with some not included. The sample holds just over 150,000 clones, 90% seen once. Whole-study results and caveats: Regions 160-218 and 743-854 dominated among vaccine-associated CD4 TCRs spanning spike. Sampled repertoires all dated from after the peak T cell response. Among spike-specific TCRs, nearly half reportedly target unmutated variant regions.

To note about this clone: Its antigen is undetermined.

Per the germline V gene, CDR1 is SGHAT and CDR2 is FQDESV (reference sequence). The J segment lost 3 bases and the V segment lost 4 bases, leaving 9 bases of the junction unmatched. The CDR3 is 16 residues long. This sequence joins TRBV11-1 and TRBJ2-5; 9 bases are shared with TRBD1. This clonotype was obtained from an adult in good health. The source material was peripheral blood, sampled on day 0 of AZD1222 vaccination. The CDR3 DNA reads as TGTGCCAGCAGCTCCTACTTCCGGGACAGGGAAGAGACCCAGTACTTC. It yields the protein CASSSYFRDREETQYF.